The 3 T cell receptor beta chains in this list originate from one sample, sequenced in a study of early T cells in non-severe SARS-CoV-2 infection. TCRdb called the 5' RACE reads again in MiXCR, with one record for every CDR3 protein. This repertoire shows about 77,000 distinct CDR3 sequences, over 4% found once; its top ten account for roughly 7.3%. Sequenced material: whole blood, taken at baseline. These receptors were taken from an adult who was a healthcare worker with PCR-confirmed SARS-CoV-2 infection or an uninfected control (not recorded which).

This clonotype was seen repeatedly, ten times or more. The chain combines TRBV19 with TRBJ2-5; TRBD1 agrees at 10 bases. J lost 1 base, V lost 3 bases, and 2 bases had no gene match. The CDR3 is 15 residues long. CDR1 and CDR2 (germline): LNHDA, SQIVND (reference sequence). The DNA of the CDR3 is TGTGCCAGTAGTATCGGGACAGGGGCCCAAGAGACCCAGTACTTC. Protein product: CASSIGTGAQETQYF.

This clonotype was seen many times. The rearrangement links TRBV6-4 to TRBJ1-1; TRBD1 is a possible D gene (5 bases). The length of the CDR3 is 15 residues. The V end was cut by 5 bases, the J end by 1 base, with 14 bases between. In germline, CDR1 is MRHNA, CDR2 SNTAGT. The CDR3 region is CASSPSDTGNTEAFF. In DNA, the CDR3 is TGTGCCAGCAGTCCGTCGGACACAGGGAACACTGAAGCTTTCTTT.

Many counts were recorded for this clonotype. This chain links TRBV5-1 with TRBJ2-6, with D unclear. CDR1 is SGHRS, CDR2 YFSETQ, per germline. Trimming pared 0 bases from V and 1 base from J, leaving 8 bases between. The CDR3 length is 16 residues. The CDR3 DNA is TGCGCCAGCAGCTTGGGACAACCGTCTGGGGCCAACGTCCTGACTTTC. Translated: CASSLGQPSGANVLTF.